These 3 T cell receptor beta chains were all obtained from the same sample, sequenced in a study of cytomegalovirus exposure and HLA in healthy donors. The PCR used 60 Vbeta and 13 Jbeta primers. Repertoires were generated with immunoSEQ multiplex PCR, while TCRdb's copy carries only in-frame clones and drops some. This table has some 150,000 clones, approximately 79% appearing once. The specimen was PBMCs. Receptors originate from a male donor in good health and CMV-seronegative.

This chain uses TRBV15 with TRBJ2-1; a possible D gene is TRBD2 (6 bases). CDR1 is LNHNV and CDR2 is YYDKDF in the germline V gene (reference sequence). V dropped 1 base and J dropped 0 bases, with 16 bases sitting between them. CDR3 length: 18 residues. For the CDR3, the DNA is TGTGCCACCAGCAGAGTTCTTAGCGGTTTAAGCTCCTACAATGAGCAGTTCTTC. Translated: CATSRVLSGLSSYNEQFF. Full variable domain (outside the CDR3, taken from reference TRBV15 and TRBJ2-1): DAMVIQNPRYQVTQFGKPVTLSCSQTLNHNVMYWYQQKSSQAPKLLFHYYDKDFNNEADTPDNFQSRRPNTSFCFLDIRSPGLGDTAMYLCATSRVLSGLSSYNEQFFGPGTRLTVL.

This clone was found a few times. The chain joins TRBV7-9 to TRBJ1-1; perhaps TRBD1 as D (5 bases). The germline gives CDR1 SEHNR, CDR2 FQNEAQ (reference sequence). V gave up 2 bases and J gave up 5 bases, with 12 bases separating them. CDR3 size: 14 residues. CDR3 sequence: CASSLQGPETEAFF. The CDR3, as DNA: TGTGCCAGCAGCTTACAGGGCCCGGAGACTGAAGCTTTCTTT.

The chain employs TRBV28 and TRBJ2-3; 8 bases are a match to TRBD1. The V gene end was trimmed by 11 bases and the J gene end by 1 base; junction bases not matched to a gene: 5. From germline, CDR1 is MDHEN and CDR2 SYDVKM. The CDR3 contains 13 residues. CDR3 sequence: CAGSTGGTDTQYF. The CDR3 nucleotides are TGTGCCGGCTCGACAGGGGGCACAGATACGCAGTATTTT.